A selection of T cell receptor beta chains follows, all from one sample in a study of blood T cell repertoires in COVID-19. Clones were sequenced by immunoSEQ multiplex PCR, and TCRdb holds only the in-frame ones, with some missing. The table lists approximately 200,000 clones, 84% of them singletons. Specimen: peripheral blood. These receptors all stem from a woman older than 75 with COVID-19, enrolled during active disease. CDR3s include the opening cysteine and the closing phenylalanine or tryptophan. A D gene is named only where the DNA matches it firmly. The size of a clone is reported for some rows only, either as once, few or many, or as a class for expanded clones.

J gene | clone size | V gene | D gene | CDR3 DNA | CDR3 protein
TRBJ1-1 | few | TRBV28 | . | TGTGCCAGCAGGCCGGGATCTCCGGGTACTGAAGCTTTCTTT | CASRPGSPGTEAFF
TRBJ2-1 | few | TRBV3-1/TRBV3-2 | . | TGTGCCAGCAGCCCTCTTGGGCCCTACAATGAGCAGTTCTTC | CASSPLGPYNEQFF
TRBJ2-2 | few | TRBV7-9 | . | TGTGCCAGCAGCCTACCCTCTACTAACACCGGGGAGCTGTTTTTT | CASSLPSTNTGELFF
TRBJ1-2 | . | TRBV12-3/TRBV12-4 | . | TGTGCCAGCAGTTTAGGGCAGATCTACACCTTC | CASSLGQIYTF
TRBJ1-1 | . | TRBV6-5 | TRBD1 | TGTGCCAGCAGTTCCCACAGGGGTGAGAACACTGAAGCTTTCTTT | CASSSHRGENTEAFF
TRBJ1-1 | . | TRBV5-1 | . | TGCGCCAGCAGCTCCGTGGGGCAGAACACTGAAGCTTTCTTT | CASSSVGQNTEAFF
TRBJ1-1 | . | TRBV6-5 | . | TGTGCCAGCAGGGGGCCGGGGAACACTGAAGCTTTCTTT | CASRGPGNTEAFF
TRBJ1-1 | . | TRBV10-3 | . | TGTGCCAAGAAGTGGCCCGAAGCTTTCTTT | CAKKWPEAFF
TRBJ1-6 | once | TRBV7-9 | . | TGTGCCAGCAGCCCCCTTGGGGGAGGCAATTCACCCCTCCACTTT | CASSPLGGGNSPLHF
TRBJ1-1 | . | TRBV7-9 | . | TGTGCCAGCAGCTTCAGTGAAGCTTTCTTT | CASSFSEAFF
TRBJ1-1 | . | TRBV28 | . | TGTGCCAGCAGTTTATTTGGGGGCCAGGGGACTGAAGCTTTCTTT | CASSLFGGQGTEAFF
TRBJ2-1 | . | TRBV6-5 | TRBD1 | TGTGCCAGCAGCGCACAGGGGGCCTACAATGAGCAGTTCTTC | CASSAQGAYNEQFF
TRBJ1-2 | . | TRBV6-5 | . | TGTGCCAGCAGTTTTCGCCGGGACACTTCTAACTATGGCTACACCTTC | CASSFRRDTSNYGYTF
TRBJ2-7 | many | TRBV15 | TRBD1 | TGTGCCACCAGCACGAGCCGGACAGGGGTCTACGAGCAGTACTTC | CATSTSRTGVYEQYF
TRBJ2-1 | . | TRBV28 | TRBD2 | TGTGCCAGCACTCTGGGGACTAGCGGCTACAATGAGCAGTTCTTC | CASTLGTSGYNEQFF
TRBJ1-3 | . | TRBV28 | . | TGTGCCAGCAGCCCCCCGGGAGGGTCTGGAAACACCATATATTTT | CASSPPGGSGNTIYF
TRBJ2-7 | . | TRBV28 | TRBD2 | TGTGCCAGCAGTTTCGTCCCCTACCCCGGGCTAGCGGGAGATCGAGCCTACGAGCAGTACTTC | CASSFVPYPGLAGDRAYEQYF
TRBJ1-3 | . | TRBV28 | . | TGTGCCAGCAGCCATTACCTCGGTCCCGGAAACACCATATATTTT | CASSHYLGPGNTIYF
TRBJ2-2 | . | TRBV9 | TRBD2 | TGTGCCAGCAGCGTAGGGGGACTAGCGGGGAACACCGGGGAGCTGTTTTTT | CASSVGGLAGNTGELFF
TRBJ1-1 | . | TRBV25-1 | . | TGTGCCAGCTGCCGGGGGTCGAACACTGAAGCTTTCTTT | CASCRGSNTEAFF
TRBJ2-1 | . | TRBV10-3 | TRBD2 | TGTGCCATCTGGAGGGGAGTAGCGGGGGGCTCCTACAATGAGCAGTTCTTC | CAIWRGVAGGSYNEQFF
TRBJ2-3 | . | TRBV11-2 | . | TGTGCCAGCAGCTTACCGGGGACAGATACGCAGTATTTT | CASSLPGTDTQYF
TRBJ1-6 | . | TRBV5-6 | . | TGTGCCAGCAGGGGTCAGGATTCACCCCTCCACTTT | CASRGQDSPLHF
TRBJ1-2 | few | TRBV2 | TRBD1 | TGTGCCAGCAAATGGGACAGAAGTGACTATGGCTACACCTTC | CASKWDRSDYGYTF
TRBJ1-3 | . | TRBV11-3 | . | TGTGCCAGCAGCTTAGAGGGGGCAGCTGGAAACACCATATATTTT | CASSLEGAAGNTIYF
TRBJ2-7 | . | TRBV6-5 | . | TGTGCCAGCTTCCCCCGCGAGCAGTACTTC | CASFPREQYF
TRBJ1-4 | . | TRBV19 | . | TGTGCCAGTAGCGAAAGACAATCTGCAACTAATGAAAAACTGTTTTTT | CASSERQSATNEKLFF
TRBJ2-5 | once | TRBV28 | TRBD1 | TGTGCCAGCAGGACAGGGGGGACAGAGACCCAGTACTTC | CASRTGGTETQYF
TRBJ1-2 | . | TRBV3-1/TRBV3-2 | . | TGTGCCAGCAGCCAAGGGGAGGGGAATGGCTACACCTTC | CASSQGEGNGYTF
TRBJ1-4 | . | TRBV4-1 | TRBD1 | TGCGCCAGCAGCCAAGGGCGGGACAGTTCAACTAATGAAAAACTGTTTTTT | CASSQGRDSSTNEKLFF
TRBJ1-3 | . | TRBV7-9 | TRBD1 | TGTGCCAGCAGCTCACGGGACAGACACTCTGGAAACACCATATATTTT | CASSSRDRHSGNTIYF
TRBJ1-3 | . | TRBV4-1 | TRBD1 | TGCGCCAGCAGCCAAGATCCCAGAGTGCAGGGGGCAAACACCATATATTTT | CASSQDPRVQGANTIYF
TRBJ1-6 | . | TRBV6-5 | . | TGTGCCAGCAGTCGCGCATGGGGGGATGCTTCACCCCTCCACTTT | CASSRAWGDASPLHF
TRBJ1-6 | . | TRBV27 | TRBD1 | TGTGCCAGCAGTTCTAGGGGGCTCGATTCACCCCTCCACTTT | CASSSRGLDSPLHF
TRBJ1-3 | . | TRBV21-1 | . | TGTGCCAGCAACAAAGTGGAGCAAGGCCGGAGAAACACCATATATTTT | CASNKVEQGRRNTIYF
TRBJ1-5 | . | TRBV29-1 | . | TGCAGCGTTGCTCAGGGGTCGAGCTCCAATCAGCCCCAGCATTTT | CSVAQGSSSNQPQHF
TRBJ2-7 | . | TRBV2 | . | TGTGCCAGCACTCGACAGATCGCCTACGAGCAGTACTTC | CASTRQIAYEQYF
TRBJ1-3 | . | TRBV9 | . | TGTGCCAGGACATCCTCCCGCTCTGGAAACACCATATATTTT | CARTSSRSGNTIYF
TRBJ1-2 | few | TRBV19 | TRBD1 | TGTGCCAGTAGTAGGAGACAGGGCGACTATGGCTACACCTTC | CASSRRQGDYGYTF
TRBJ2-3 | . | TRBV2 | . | TGTGCCAGCGCCGAGGATCGCAGCACAGATACGCAGTATTTT | CASAEDRSTDTQYF
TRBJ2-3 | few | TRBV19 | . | TGTGCCAGTTCCCCCCCCGGGGATACGCAGTATTTT | CASSPPGDTQYF
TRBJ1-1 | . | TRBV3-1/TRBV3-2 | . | TGTGCCAGCAGCCAAGTTGGCGGAGGAGCTGAAGCTTTCTTT | CASSQVGGGAEAFF
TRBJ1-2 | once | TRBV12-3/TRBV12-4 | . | TGTGCCAGCCTTACTAACTATGGCTACACCTTC | CASLTNYGYTF
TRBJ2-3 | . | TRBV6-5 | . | TGTGCCAGCACCGCGGGACTCAGAAACACAGATACGCAGTATTTT | CASTAGLRNTDTQYF
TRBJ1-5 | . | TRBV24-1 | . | TGTGCCACCAGTGAACAGAATAGCAATCAGCCCCAGCATTTT | CATSEQNSNQPQHF